This T cell receptor (beta chain) derives from a study of cytomegalovirus exposure and HLA in healthy donors. It was with 60 Vbeta and 13 Jbeta primers that the PCR ran. Produced via immunoSEQ multiplex PCR; TCRdb's table is partial and in-frame only. The sample shows 100,000 to 150,000 clones, around nine tenths of them seen only once. The CDR3 is 13 amino acids. V lost 4 bases, J lost 0 bases, and 7 bases lay in between. Germline lookup yields CDR1 MNHEY and CDR2 SMNVEV (reference sequence). The sequenced material came from PBMCs. The chain has TRBV27 and TRBJ2-7; D call uncertain. This TCR was sampled from a woman aged 30 to 39 in good health and CMV-seronegative. CDR3 bases: TGTGCCAGCAGTTGGCGGAGCTCCTACGAGCAGTACTTC. Amino acids: CASSWRSSYEQYF.